This entry features one T cell receptor beta chain sequence. This sample stems from a study of cytomegalovirus exposure and HLA in healthy donors. Germline V lookup: CDR1 MNHEY, CDR2 SMNVEV (reference sequence). The CDR3 length is 15 residues. V lost 1 base and J lost 4; bases outside the gene matches: 7. Only in-frame clones appear in the TCRdb table, and some are missing; sequencing was by immunoSEQ multiplex PCR. This table holds fewer than 200,000 clones, more than 75% found once. The sequence was collected from a man aged 30 to 39 in good health and CMV-seropositive. The sequenced sample consisted of PBMCs. This chain uses TRBV27 with TRBJ2-7; TRBD1 agrees at 7 bases. In DNA form, the CDR3 reads TGTGCCAGCAGTTTATATGGCCCGACAGGGTACGAGCAGTACTTC. Translated: CASSLYGPTGYEQYF.